This T cell receptor beta chain came from a study of blood T cell repertoires in COVID-19 (dated by TCRdb to about 2020). Regarding the study in general: Collaborator samples came from the United States, Italy and Spain and covered acute and convalescent phases of COVID-19. Where HLA class I and class II types were available, the types were taken from metadata supplied by the sample provider, not from assay-based typing. The repertoires were released in a freely available public database meant as a resource for research on the immune response to SARS-CoV-2. Sample metadata almost always included a de-identified subject ID, COVID-19 status, age in years and sex. Deeply sampled blood TCRbeta repertoires from subjects exposed to, actively infected with, or recovered from COVID-19 were included in the dataset. The prospective study material was composed of cDNA or gDNA derived from T cells, B-cell-depleted T cells, or PBMCs. The samples were drawn from two sources: the first 160 participants of the ongoing ImmuneRACE study, and approximately 1,300 subjects contributed by 6 global collaborators. Study-wide conclusions, independent of this receptor: The amount of clinical and demographic metadata varied by source and participant and was provided uncurated.

In the case of this clone: Its antigen target is currently unknown. No base quality values were provided; no much bigger clone lies one nucleotide off.

Between the V and J ends, shortened by 0 bases and 5 bases respectively, the junction contains 7 bases. From its cysteine to its phenylalanine, the CDR3 spans 14 amino acids. The kept DNA is CDR3 alone, 42 bases in frame from the first base. In the germline V gene, CDR1 corresponds to KGHSH and CDR2 to LQKENI. Each collaborating institution followed its own protocols to collect whole blood in K2EDTA tubes. For TCRbeta analysis, collaborators shipped samples in one of three forms: frozen whole blood, isolated PBMCs, or DNA extracted from either of those sample types. TCRbeta CDR3 regions were amplified from genomic DNA by means of the immunoSEQ Assay, a bias-controlled multiplex PCR. The original methods were these. Within the assay, amplification of reference gene primers was used to estimate how many nucleated cells each sample contained. To quantify the absolute abundance of each unique TCRbeta CDR3 rearrangement, sequence reads were collapsed and filtered. For each sample, productive Simpson clonality was calculated as the square root of Simpson's diversity index across productive rearrangements. This immuneACCESS table, as held by TCRdb, lists in-frame sequences with V and J called but not all clones. Of the missing ones, under half trace to an unresolved V gene in checked studies; the others have no known cause. V and J calls and clone size are as listed in that table; D and trimming were resolved from the DNA. This sample gives around 200,000 clones in total; 70% to 90% of them show up just once. Clones ranked in the top ten supply 20% to 25% of the sample.

The TCR sequence derives from a man between 65 and 85 years old with active or convalescent COVID-19. Sequencing used peripheral blood. Recombination connected TRBV18 to TRBJ2-2; no D gene call is confident. The CDR3 region reads CASSPPTETGELFF. The bases are TGTGCCAGCTCACCACCCACAGAAACCGGGGAGCTGTTTTTT.